One sample yielded the 8 T cell receptor beta chains listed below, sequenced in a study of blood T cell repertoires in COVID-19 (dated by TCRdb to 2020 to 2021). The protocol used for the library was the immunoSEQ multiplex PCR assay. Entries here come from immuneACCESS through TCRdb and include only in-frame sequences with V and J called. Some clones fail to appear in such tables; in the studies checked, an unresolved V gene covers under half of the shortfall, and the cause of the remainder is unknown. The sample table lists 120,000 to 150,000 clones, about 88% of them with a count of one. The ten largest make up about 10% of the sample. What was sequenced was peripheral blood. Receptors were obtained from a man aged 45-60 years with active or convalescent COVID-19.

The chain combines TRBV7-2 with TRBJ1-4; D remains ambiguous. CDR3 length: 16 residues. V shed 4 bases and J shed 6 bases, with 18 bases lying between them. CDR1 and CDR2 (germline): SGHTA, FQGNSA. CDR3 loop: CASSYSPRRSDEKLFF. CDR3 nucleotide sequence: TGTGCCAGCAGCTACTCCCCCCGAAGATCCGATGAAAAACTGTTTTTT.

The genes are TRBV5-1 and TRBJ1-1, with D maybe TRBD1 (6 bases). Between the trimmed V and J ends, which lost 0 bases and 1 base, there was a span of 10 bases. CDR3 length: 15 residues. Germline V gene sequence: CDR1 SGHRS, CDR2 YFSETQ. CDR3 in DNA: TGCGCCAGCAGCTTGGCAGGGGTAGGGAACACTGAAGCTTTCTTT. This translates into CASSLAGVGNTEAFF.

The chain couples TRBV28 to TRBJ1-6, with a tentative D call TRBD1 (5 bases). The CDR3 extends over 16 amino acids. Between the trimmed V and J ends, which lost 6 bases and 4 bases, there was a span of 16 bases. Germline V gives CDR1 MDHEN, CDR2 SYDVKM. This CDR3 is CASRSQEPQYNSPLHF. CDR3 bases: TGTGCCAGCAGATCACAGGAGCCCCAGTATAATTCACCCCTCCACTTT.

The chain recombines TRBV11-3 with TRBJ2-1; tentatively, D is TRBD1 (5 bases). CDR3 length: 13 amino acids. CDR1 SGHNT and CDR2 YENEEA come from the germline V gene. V was clipped by 2 bases and J by 13 bases, with 15 bases between them. The chain's CDR3 is CASSLLHDSQQFF. The DNA of the CDR3 is TGTGCCAGCAGCTTACTTCACGACAGCCAACAGTTCTTC.

The chain links TRBV5-4 to TRBJ2-3; 8 nucleotides agree with TRBD1. After removal of 0 bases from V and 4 bases from J, the junction contained 10 bases not matched to a gene. Germline CDR1 is SGHNT and CDR2 is YYREEE (reference sequence). This CDR3 has 17 residues. The CDR3 nucleotides are TGTGCCAGCAGCTTGGCCTTTCAGGGGGCGAGGTCAGATACGCAGTATTTT. Translation gives CASSLAFQGARSDTQYF.

The chain has TRBV27 and TRBJ2-7; 8 nucleotides align to TRBD1. The CDR3 has 15 residues. V shed 3 bases, J shed 2 bases, and the junction held 6 bases outside the gene matches. The germline gives CDR1 MNHEY, CDR2 SMNVEV (reference sequence). Here the CDR3 reads CASSFTGTGTYEQYF. The DNA for the CDR3 is TGTGCCAGCAGTTTTACCGGGACAGGAACCTACGAGCAGTACTTC.

The chain couples TRBV7-2 to TRBJ1-1; 7 nucleotides match TRBD1. V was clipped by 5 bases and J by 5 bases; unmatched bases: 11. The V gene's germline CDR1 is SGHTA and CDR2 FQGNSA. The CDR3 consists of 15 residues. CDR3 residues: CASSPPQGVRTEAFF. CDR3 sequence (DNA): TGTGCCAGCAGCCCCCCGCAGGGGGTCCGTACTGAAGCTTTCTTT.

This chain uses TRBV13 with TRBJ2-7, with a weak D call TRBD1 (5 bases). V was trimmed by 5 bases and J by 3 bases, leaving 11 bases between them. There are 13 residues in the CDR3. Germline CDR1 reads PRHDT; CDR2 reads FYEKMQ (reference sequence). The CDR3 nucleotides read TGTGCCAGCAGCCAGGACAAATTCTACGAGCAGTACTTC. This translates into CASSQDKFYEQYF.